A selection of T cell receptor beta chains follows, all from one sample in a study of blood T cell repertoires in COVID-19. Generated by immunoSEQ multiplex PCR, the TCRdb table keeps only in-frame clones and is missing some. Here the sample spans hundreds of thousands of clones, around 88% being singletons. The sequencing input was peripheral blood. These receptors originate from a woman of 80 years or more with COVID-19, enrolled during active disease. CDR3s include the opening cysteine and the closing phenylalanine or tryptophan. D genes are given only for firm matches. Not every row has a clone size; where given, it reads once, few, many or a size class.

cdr3_length,j_call,clone_size,v_call,d_call,cdr3_aa,cdr3_nt
14,TRBJ1-1,NA,TRBV7-2,NA,CASSFDSSNTEAFF,TGTGCCAGCAGCTTCGACAGCTCTAACACTGAAGCTTTCTTT
15,TRBJ1-5,NA,TRBV19,NA,CASTPFRDGNQPQHF,TGTGCCAGTACCCCTTTCAGGGATGGCAATCAGCCCCAGCATTTT
13,TRBJ1-2,NA,TRBV11-1,NA,CASSFPANYGYTF,TGTGCCAGCAGCTTTCCCGCTAACTATGGCTACACCTTC
13,TRBJ1-2,NA,TRBV27,NA,CASSLFQGHGYTF,TGTGCCAGCAGTTTATTCCAGGGTCATGGCTACACCTTC
14,TRBJ1-2,NA,TRBV9,TRBD1,CASSPGQGNYGYTF,TGTGCCAGCAGCCCAGGACAGGGAAACTATGGCTACACCTTC
14,TRBJ2-1,NA,TRBV18,TRBD2,CASSPSGGYNEQFF,TGTGCCAGCTCACCCTCGGGGGGGTACAATGAGCAGTTCTTC
14,TRBJ2-2,NA,TRBV19,NA,CASSIDLVPGELFF,TGTGCCAGTAGTATAGATCTAGTTCCCGGGGAGCTGTTTTTT
16,TRBJ1-1,few,TRBV27,NA,CASSFAGGAVDTEAFF,TGTGCCAGCAGTTTCGCAGGAGGGGCTGTAGATACTGAAGCTTTCTTT
16,TRBJ1-2,NA,TRBV10-3,TRBD1,CAISESGTASNYGYTF,TGTGCCATCAGTGAGTCCGGGACAGCATCTAACTATGGCTACACCTTC
17,TRBJ2-1,NA,TRBV24-1,TRBD2,CATSDSLAGGRYNEQFF,TGTGCCACCAGTGATTCATTAGCGGGGGGGCGATACAATGAGCAGTTCTTC
17,TRBJ1-5,NA,TRBV19,NA,CASSIALTGNSNQPQHF,TGTGCCAGTAGTATAGCTCTTACAGGAAATAGCAATCAGCCCCAGCATTTT
16,TRBJ2-5,few,TRBV24-1,TRBD2,CATSDPSGGHQETQYF,TGTGCCACCAGTGACCCTAGCGGGGGCCACCAAGAGACCCAGTACTTC
12,TRBJ1-2,NA,TRBV7-2,TRBD1,CASSTRQGSYTF,TGTGCCAGCAGCACCCGACAGGGGAGCTACACCTTC
14,TRBJ1-3,NA,TRBV29-1,NA,CSVALEAGGNTIYF,TGCAGCGTTGCTTTGGAGGCAGGAGGAAACACCATATATTTT
17,TRBJ2-1,NA,TRBV25-1,TRBD2,CASSSPTGTSRYNEQFF,TGTGCCAGCAGTTCCCCAACCGGGACTAGCAGGTACAATGAGCAGTTCTTC
17,TRBJ2-5,NA,TRBV15,TRBD1,CATSRTGQLARLETQYF,TGTGCCACCAGCAGAACGGGACAGTTGGCCAGGCTGGAGACCCAGTACTTC
17,TRBJ1-3,NA,TRBV7-2,NA,CASSLGRTANSGNTIYF,TGTGCCAGCAGCTTAGGTCGGACAGCTAACTCTGGAAACACCATATATTTT
15,TRBJ2-6,NA,TRBV13,NA,CASRSDPGGANVLTF,TGTGCCAGCAGGAGTGACCCGGGGGGGGCCAACGTCCTGACTTTC
15,TRBJ1-4,NA,TRBV27,TRBD1,CASSPRGQGYEKLFF,TGTGCCAGCAGCCCCCGCGGACAGGGTTATGAAAAACTGTTTTTT
15,TRBJ2-1,NA,TRBV5-1,TRBD1,CASSYGTGMSNEQFF,TGCGCCAGCAGCTACGGGACAGGGATGTCCAATGAGCAGTTCTTC
14,TRBJ1-1,NA,TRBV5-1,NA,CASRVLTPNTEAFF,TGCGCCAGCAGAGTATTGACTCCTAACACTGAAGCTTTCTTT
15,TRBJ2-3,NA,TRBV15,TRBD1,CATSLQGARTDTQYF,TGTGCCACCAGCCTTCAGGGGGCTCGCACAGATACGCAGTATTTT
16,TRBJ1-4,NA,TRBV6-2/TRBV6-3,NA,CASSLRTAATNEKLFF,TGTGCCAGCAGCTTGCGGACAGCTGCAACTAATGAAAAACTGTTTTTT
14,TRBJ1-1,NA,TRBV19,NA,CASRRGEMNTEAFF,TGTGCCAGTAGAAGGGGCGAAATGAACACTGAAGCTTTCTTT
14,TRBJ2-3,NA,TRBV6-6,NA,CASIRGSGADTQYF,TGTGCCAGCATTAGGGGGAGTGGCGCAGATACGCAGTATTTT
13,TRBJ1-1,few,TRBV4-3,NA,CASSQAGNTEAFF,TGCGCCAGCAGCCAAGCCGGGAACACTGAAGCTTTCTTT
21,TRBJ2-6,NA,TRBV5-1,NA,CASSPRDEGSFRISGANVLTF,TGCGCCAGCAGCCCCCGCGACGAGGGCAGCTTTAGAATCTCTGGGGCCAACGTCCTGACTTTC
18,TRBJ1-4,NA,TRBV4-2,TRBD1,CASSQVGQGADYNEKLFF,TGTGCCAGCAGCCAAGTCGGCCAGGGGGCCGATTACAATGAAAAACTGTTTTTT
15,TRBJ2-5,NA,TRBV4-1,NA,CASSHRIGGPETQYF,TGCGCCAGCAGCCATAGAATCGGGGGGCCAGAGACCCAGTACTTC
15,TRBJ2-2,NA,TRBV29-1,TRBD1,CSVWTGSLGTGELFF,TGCAGCGTTTGGACAGGGTCCCTGGGGACCGGGGAGCTGTTTTTT
14,TRBJ1-3,once,TRBV19,TRBD1,CASTQGASGNTIYF,TGTGCCAGTACACAGGGGGCGAGTGGAAACACCATATATTTT
11,TRBJ1-2,NA,TRBV19,NA,CASSMRGGYTF,TGTGCCAGTAGTATGAGAGGAGGCTACACCTTC
15,TRBJ2-1,NA,TRBV27,TRBD2,CASAGGGTFYNEQFF,TGTGCCAGCGCGGGCGGGGGGACCTTCTACAATGAGCAGTTCTTC
15,TRBJ1-5,NA,TRBV28,NA,CASSFRIISNQPQHF,TGTGCCAGCAGTTTCAGGATTATTAGCAATCAGCCCCAGCATTTT
14,TRBJ1-1,NA,TRBV3-1/TRBV3-2,NA,CASSQEGGNTEAFF,TGTGCCAGCAGCCAAGAAGGGGGGAACACTGAAGCTTTCTTT
12,TRBJ2-7,NA,TRBV7-9,NA,CASSLGRNEQYF,TGTGCCAGCAGCTTAGGTAGAAACGAGCAGTACTTC
13,TRBJ2-1,few,TRBV9,NA,CASSVDSNNEQFF,TGTGCCAGCAGCGTAGATAGCAACAATGAGCAGTTCTTC
14,TRBJ1-5,once,TRBV19,NA,CASSSTARDQPQHF,TGTGCCAGTAGTTCAACCGCCAGGGATCAGCCCCAGCATTTT
14,TRBJ1-2,NA,TRBV18,NA,CASSPAGEAYGYTF,TGTGCCAGCTCACCAGCGGGAGAGGCCTATGGCTACACCTTC
14,TRBJ2-5,NA,TRBV5-1,NA,CASSLGSGQETQYF,TGCGCCAGCAGCTTGGGCTCGGGGCAAGAGACCCAGTACTTC
17,TRBJ1-4,NA,TRBV24-1,NA,CATRGGETYGTNEKLFF,TGTGCCACCAGGGGGGGGGAGACGTATGGAACTAATGAAAAACTGTTTTTT
14,TRBJ1-1,NA,TRBV5-6,NA,CASRRGGGNTEAFF,TGTGCCAGCAGACGAGGCGGGGGAAACACTGAAGCTTTCTTT
13,TRBJ2-4,NA,TRBV27,NA,CASSLRSKNIQYF,TGTGCCAGCAGTTTGAGGTCCAAAAACATTCAGTACTTC
16,TRBJ2-1,NA,TRBV6-6,TRBD2,CATSTSEPETYNEQFF,TGTGCCACCTCCACTAGCGAACCTGAAACCTACAATGAGCAGTTCTTC
13,TRBJ2-5,NA,TRBV24-1,TRBD1,CATSPGQQETQYF,TGTGCCACCTCTCCGGGACAGCAAGAGACCCAGTACTTC
13,TRBJ2-1,NA,TRBV12-3/TRBV12-4,NA,CASSRDSQVEQFF,TGTGCCAGCAGCAGGGACTCACAGGTTGAGCAGTTCTTC
14,TRBJ2-3,NA,TRBV6-6,NA,CASIDRSRTDTQYF,TGTGCCAGCATAGACAGGTCCCGCACAGATACGCAGTATTTT
14,TRBJ2-1,NA,TRBV7-9,NA,CASSSARSSDEQFF,TGTGCCAGCAGCTCAGCCCGATCCTCGGATGAGCAGTTCTTC
16,TRBJ2-3,NA,TRBV9,TRBD1,CASSRTGAAGLDTQYF,TGTGCCAGCAGCAGAACAGGGGCCGCTGGATTGGATACGCAGTATTTT
15,TRBJ2-3,NA,TRBV5-1,TRBD1,CASSIQGARTDTQYF,TGCGCCAGCAGCATCCAGGGGGCGAGAACAGATACGCAGTATTTT
13,TRBJ1-2,NA,TRBV27,TRBD1,CASRLTGGDGYTF,TGTGCCAGCAGGCTTACAGGGGGGGACGGCTACACCTTC
13,TRBJ1-3,NA,TRBV3-1/TRBV3-2,NA,CASSPVGVDTIYF,TGTGCCAGCAGTCCCGTCGGGGTTGACACCATATATTTT
14,TRBJ1-6,few,TRBV4-2,NA,CASSQEERGSPLHF,TGTGCCAGCAGCCAAGAGGAGAGAGGCTCACCCCTCCACTTT
15,TRBJ1-4,NA,TRBV7-3,NA,CASSLGLPRDEKLFF,TGTGCCAGCAGCTTGGGTCTCCCTCGGGATGAAAAACTGTTTTTT
16,TRBJ1-2,NA,TRBV5-6,TRBD1,CASSLGRTGGNYGYTF,TGTGCCAGCAGCTTAGGACGGACAGGGGGCAACTATGGCTACACCTTC
17,TRBJ2-2,NA,TRBV7-9,TRBD2,CASSFSGGPSGTGELFF,TGTGCCAGCAGTTTTAGCGGGGGGCCTTCGGGCACCGGGGAGCTGTTTTTT
12,TRBJ1-6,NA,TRBV19,NA,CASNEGSSPLHF,TGTGCCAGTAATGAAGGGAGTTCACCCCTCCACTTT
12,TRBJ2-7,NA,TRBV18,NA,CASSRGTSEQYF,TGTGCCAGCTCCCGCGGGACCTCCGAGCAGTACTTC
13,TRBJ2-5,once,TRBV6-2/TRBV6-3,NA,CASSRGGRETQYF,TGTGCCAGCAGTAGGGGGGGCCGGGAGACCCAGTACTTC